This T cell receptor beta chain came from a study of human T cells and chemical hapten exposure. Indicated time point: patch test 1, 2 weeks after DPC sensitization. The treatment: therapeutic diphenylcyclopropenone sensitization with weekly scalp DPC. Researchers sampled blood before each patch test went on. CDR3 length: 12 residues. The V segment lost 6 bases and the J segment 3 bases; nucleotides outside the gene matches: 5. The germline V gene has CDR1 SQVTM and CDR2 ANQGSEA. Each CDR3 protein is one row after TCRdb ran MiXCR on the RACE reads. The table includes 150,000 or so distinct CDR3 sequences, more than 14% detected once. This clonotype showed up many times.

This specimen was whole blood, taken in connection with sensitization to the hapten diphenylcyclopropenone (DPC). The J gene is TRBJ2-7, the V gene TRBV29-1; 7 nucleotides agree with TRBD1. The clonotype comes from a woman in her twenties or thirties with alopecia areata. Some clones in this sample may be carry-over from other donors' samples. The CDR3 bases are TGCAGCGTCCAGGGACAGATCTACGAGCAGTACTTC. It encodes CSVQGQIYEQYF.